This T cell receptor beta chain was recorded in a study of T cell responses to AZD1222 COVID-19 vaccine. The overall study: Pooled samples include second doses given at about 4 or 12 weeks.

This CDR3 has 14 residues. Germline trimming cut 4 bases from V and 3 bases from J; bases unmatched to any gene: 4. Germline V gene lookup returns CDR1 MNHEY and CDR2 SVGAGI. Here immunoSEQ multiplex PCR was the method, and the copy in TCRdb shows in-frame clones only, minus some. Among some 110,000 clones listed, 70% to 90% were seen once. Overall study results and limits: Baseline serostatus was positive in only six AZD1222 recipients. Regions left unmutated in variants are reportedly the target of nearly half of spike-specific TCRs.

The table lists this clone with a count of one. Antigen unknown. This sequence was found in an adult in good health. This sequence joins TRBV6-5 and TRBJ2-7, with 9 nucleotides matching TRBD2. The specimen comprised peripheral blood, sampled on day 0 of AZD1222 vaccination. CDR3 region: CASSLTSGHYEQYF. CDR3 DNA sequence: TGTGCCAGCAGTTTGACTAGCGGCCACTACGAGCAGTACTTC.